The sequence of this T cell receptor (beta chain) was determined in a study of T cell responses to AZD1222 COVID-19 vaccine. Assay used: immunoSEQ multiplex PCR; TCRdb lists only in-frame clones, some missing. In the table there are around 100,000 clones, about 87% of which are singletons. The CDR3 contains 14 residues. Trimming took 4 bases from V and 5 from J; bases not matched to a gene: 1. The germline V gene has CDR1 MGHRA and CDR2 YSYEKL. The chain has TRBV4-1 and TRBJ1-4; TRBD1 agrees at 10 bases. This receptor was taken from an adult in good health. The sample in question was peripheral blood, obtained on day 0 of AZD1222 vaccination. CDR3 residues: CASSPTGGNEKLFF. The CDR3 coding sequence is TGCGCCAGCAGCCCGACAGGGGGCAATGAAAAACTGTTTTTT.